What follows are 27 T cell receptor beta chains derived from one specimen sequenced in a study of blood T cell repertoires in COVID-19. The method was immunoSEQ multiplex PCR; TCRdb's version includes in-frame clones alone and lacks a portion of them. The sample records 140,000 or so clones, around 79% being singletons. Sequencing used peripheral blood. The receptors shown here come from a woman in her 70s with COVID-19, enrolled during active disease.

The chain couples TRBV10-3 to TRBJ1-1; 8 bases match TRBD1. This CDR3 has 12 amino acids. V trimming: 6 bases; J trimming: 6 bases; junction bases outside the gene matches: 3. The V gene's germline CDR1 is ENHRY and CDR2 SYGVKD. CDR3 nucleotide sequence: TGTGCCATCAGAACGACAGGGGCTGAAGCTTTCTTT. Protein product: CAIRTTGAEAFF.

This chain links TRBV19 with TRBJ2-7; the match to TRBD1 covers 9 bases. The junction had 12 bases not matched to a gene; V was cut back by 4 bases and J by 5 bases. In germline, CDR1 is LNHDA, CDR2 SQIVND (reference sequence). The CDR3 contains 16 residues. As DNA, the CDR3 is TGTGCCAGTAGTAGGGGGGGACAGGGAATTTTCCACGAGCAGTACTTC. Translating it yields CASSRGGQGIFHEQYF.

The rearrangement links TRBV6-5 to TRBJ1-4, with no clear D. Per germline, CDR1 MNHEY and CDR2 SVGAGI. The CDR3 loop spans 13 amino acids. Between the trimmed V and J ends, which lost 2 bases and 7 bases, there was a span of 8 bases. The chain's CDR3 is CASSYRETEKLFF. The CDR3 DNA sequence: TGTGCCAGCAGTTACAGAGAAACTGAAAAACTGTTTTTT.

Concerning this clone: This sample includes further DNA sequences coding for the same CDR3. V is TRBV19 and J is TRBJ2-5; TRBD1 matches at 8 bases. Germline lookup yields CDR1 LNHDA and CDR2 SQIVND (reference sequence). The CDR3 covers 13 residues. Trimming cost V 6 bases and J 5 bases; bases outside gene matches: 5. The CDR3 DNA reads as TGTGCCAGTAGCTCAGGGGGCGCGGAGACCCAGTACTTC. Translated: CASSSGGAETQYF. Looking up the rest from reference TRBV19 and TRBJ2-5 gives the full variable domain: DGGITQSPKYLFRKEGQNVTLSCEQNLNHDAMYWYRQDPGQGLRLIYYSQIVNDFQKGDIAEGYSVSREKKESFPLTVTSAQKNPTAFYLCASSSGGAETQYFGPGTRLLVL.

The chain carries TRBV9 and TRBJ2-3, with a possible D match to TRBD1 (6 bases). Looked up from germline, CDR1 is SGDLS and CDR2 is YYNGEE. This CDR3 spans 15 amino acids. V gave up 6 bases and J gave up 4 bases, with 18 bases separating them. The CDR3 reads CASNPEGDAPDTQYF. The CDR3 DNA is TGTGCCAGCAATCCCGAGGGGGACGCCCCAGATACGCAGTATTTT.

The CDR3: CASSDRGLYQPQHF. The CDR3 coding sequence is TGTGCCAGTAGCGACAGGGGGTTGTATCAGCCCCAGCATTTT. V gene TRBV19 combines with J gene TRBJ1-5; 9 bases are a match to TRBD1. V shed 6 bases, J shed 5 bases, and the junction held 5 bases outside the gene matches. CDR1 is LNHDA, CDR2 SQIVND, per germline (reference sequence). The CDR3 sequence is 14 residues long.

This clone turned up a few times. The V gene is TRBV28, the J gene TRBJ2-7; 8 bases map to TRBD1. Germline loops: CDR1 MDHEN, CDR2 SYDVKM. This CDR3 spans 13 amino acids. V dropped 8 bases and J dropped 1; count of bases not matched to a gene: 4. CDR3 sequence reads: CASQGAPSYEQYF. CDR3 nucleotides: TGTGCCAGCCAGGGGGCTCCTTCCTACGAGCAGTACTTC.

This clone was observed a few times. The chain recombines TRBV20-1 with TRBJ1-3; D is ambiguous. From germline, CDR1 is DFQATT and CDR2 SNEGSKA (reference sequence). V was trimmed by 3 bases and J by 0 bases, leaving 12 bases between them. This CDR3 spans 15 amino acids. CDR3 region: CSASMGRSSGNTIYF. The CDR3 coding sequence is TGCAGTGCTAGTATGGGCAGATCCTCTGGAAACACCATATATTTT.

This rearrangement joins TRBV19 to TRBJ2-5; 9 bases agree with TRBD1. Germline CDR1 LNHDA, CDR2 SQIVND (reference sequence). After removal of 5 bases from V and 1 base from J, the junction contained 11 bases not matched to a gene. The CDR3 loop spans 17 amino acids. The CDR3 DNA follows: TGTGCCAGTAGTTCCCTTCCGGGACAGGGTCTCCAAGAGACCCAGTACTTC. This encodes CASSSLPGQGLQETQYF.

This clone was detected only once. This sequence joins TRBV10-3 and TRBJ1-1; 9 positions agree with TRBD1. CDR1 is ENHRY and CDR2 is SYGVKD in the germline V gene. V shed 1 base, J shed 8 bases, and the junction held 5 bases outside the gene matches. CDR3 length: 14 residues. In nucleotides, the CDR3 is TGTGCCATCAGTGAGTACACAGGGGGCCCCGAAGCTTTCTTT. Protein: CAISEYTGGPEAFF.

This chain connects TRBV18 to TRBJ1-1; the D gene is possibly TRBD1 (6 bases). The germline V gene has CDR1 KGHSH and CDR2 LQKENI. This CDR3 region has 15 residues. Trimming cost V 2 bases and J 1 base, with 11 bases left between them. In DNA form, the CDR3 reads TGTGCCAGCTCACCAACGGGGGGGCGGAACACTGAAGCTTTCTTT. Its protein product is CASSPTGGRNTEAFF.

The genes are TRBV7-7 and TRBJ2-5; D may be TRBD2 (5 bases). This CDR3 is built from 14 residues. Trimming pared 6 bases from V and 5 bases from J, leaving 16 bases between. The germline V gene has CDR1 SSHAT and CDR2 FNYEAQ (reference sequence). Written as DNA, the CDR3 is TGTGCCAGCAGTAGAGGGTCCTTCGTGGAGACCCAGTACTTC. It yields the protein CASSRGSFVETQYF.

CDR3 nucleotide sequence: TGTGCCAGCAGCGCACAGGATAACTATGGCTACACCTTC. Its protein is CASSAQDNYGYTF. The chain carries TRBV7-2 and TRBJ1-2, with D possibly matching TRBD1 (5 bases). CDR1 is SGHTA and CDR2 is FQGNSA in the germline V gene. The CDR3 extends over 13 amino acids. V lost 5 bases to trimming and J lost 1 base, with 8 bases between them.

This chain uses TRBV6-6 with TRBJ1-2, with D possibly being TRBD1 (5 bases). Germline V gives CDR1 MNHNY, CDR2 SVGAGI (reference sequence). The germline V and J ends were trimmed by 6 bases and 5 bases, with 16 bases remaining between them. The CDR3 is 14 residues long. The CDR3 sequence: CASSQGRGPYGYTF. In DNA form, the CDR3 reads TGTGCCAGCAGCCAGGGAAGGGGCCCTTATGGCTACACCTTC.

This clone was seen a handful of times. V usage is TRBV19 and J usage is TRBJ1-1; weak D call: TRBD1 (5 bases). With 6 bases removed from V and 6 bases from J, the gap between germline ends came to 17 bases. The germline gives CDR1 LNHDA, CDR2 SQIVND (reference sequence). The CDR3 has 14 residues. CDR3 nucleotides: TGTGCCAGTAGGCCGAAATTGGGGGGGGCTGAAGCTTTCTTT. Translation gives CASRPKLGGAEAFF. Filled out from reference TRBV19 and TRBJ1-1, the complete variable domain reads DGGITQSPKYLFRKEGQNVTLSCEQNLNHDAMYWYRQDPGQGLRLIYYSQIVNDFQKGDIAEGYSVSREKKESFPLTVTSAQKNPTAFYLCASRPKLGGAEAFFGQGTRLTVV.

With respect to this clone: Other DNA variants within this sample encode the same CDR3. This chain connects TRBV18 to TRBJ2-3; D perhaps matches TRBD2 (6 bases). Germline-derived CDR1 and CDR2 are KGHSH and LQKENI. The CDR3 is made up of 13 amino acids. The V end lost 6 bases, the J end lost 1 base, and 8 bases lay between the germline ends. The CDR3 DNA reads as TGTGCCAGCTCCCGCGGGGGCACAGATACGCAGTATTTT. Translating it yields CASSRGGTDTQYF.

The gene calls are TRBV3-1 (or the pseudogene TRBV3-2) and TRBJ1-1; TRBD1 might be the D (5 bases). This CDR3 comprises 11 residues. Germline V gene data show CDR1 as LGHDT and CDR2 as YNNKEL (reference sequence). Deletions cut 10 bases from V and 11 bases from J, with 17 bases between. Here the CDR3 reads CATGTPRGAFF. The CDR3 nucleotides read TGTGCCACCGGGACTCCCCGTGGGGCTTTCTTT.

V usage is TRBV3-1 (or the pseudogene TRBV3-2) and J usage is TRBJ1-4, with D tentatively TRBD1 (6 bases). V was pared by 1 base and J by 5 bases, with 11 bases between. This CDR3 comprises 15 residues. From germline, CDR1 is LGHDT and CDR2 YNNKEL (reference sequence). CDR3 residues: CASSQGTAINEKLFF. DNA of the CDR3: TGTGCCAGCAGCCAAGGGACAGCCATCAATGAAAAACTGTTTTTT.

The rearrangement uses TRBV6-1 and TRBJ1-4; 7 bases line up with TRBD1. Germline assignment: CDR1 MNHNS and CDR2 SASEGT. The V and J ends lost 2 bases and 5 bases, in that order; junction bases with no gene match: 5. The CDR3 has 15 amino acids. CDR3 in amino acids: CASSEFGRGNEKLFF. The CDR3 nucleotides read TGTGCCAGCAGTGAATTCGGCAGGGGGAATGAAAAACTGTTTTTT.

The chain recombines TRBV6-1 with TRBJ2-1; 9 bases are shared with TRBD2. The CDR3 loop spans 15 amino acids. In germline, CDR1 is MNHNS, CDR2 SASEGT. The ends lost 1 base at V and 7 bases at J; junction bases unmatched: 5. The CDR3 DNA reads as TGTGCCAGCAGTGAAGGGCTAGCGGGGAGGAATGAGCAGTTCTTC. Residues: CASSEGLAGRNEQFF.

This clone has only a few counts. The chain recombines TRBV5-1 with TRBJ2-2; D may be TRBD2 (5 bases). In germline, CDR1 is SGHRS, CDR2 YFSETQ. This CDR3 comprises 15 residues. Trimming removed 2 bases at V and 2 bases at J, with 10 bases between. This CDR3 reads CASSFGLENTGELFF. The CDR3 coding sequence is TGCGCCAGCAGCTTCGGACTGGAAAACACCGGGGAGCTGTTTTTT.

The V call is TRBV11-3, the J call TRBJ2-2, with D tentatively TRBD2 (5 bases). Germline loops: CDR1 SGHNT, CDR2 YENEEA. This CDR3 contains 13 residues. Trimming pared 1 base from V and 6 bases from J, leaving 6 bases between. The chain's CDR3 is CASSLGAAGELFF. The CDR3 nucleotides read TGTGCCAGCAGCTTAGGAGCGGCCGGGGAGCTGTTTTTT.

The chain uses TRBV29-1 and TRBJ1-2; TRBD1 is a possible D gene (6 bases). V lost 7 bases to trimming and J lost 4 bases, with 16 bases between them. The length of the CDR3 is 13 residues. The germline V gene encodes CDR1 SQVTM and CDR2 ANQGSEA. CDR3: CSAEGGDGYGYTF. The CDR3 DNA reads as TGCAGCGCCGAAGGGGGGGACGGCTATGGCTACACCTTC.

This clone came up once. J is TRBJ2-4 and V is TRBV15, with 8 bases aligning to TRBD1. In germline, CDR1 is LNHNV, CDR2 YYDKDF (reference sequence). The CDR3 sequence is 17 residues long. V lost 1 base and J lost 9; bases outside the gene matches: 14. DNA for the CDR3: TGTGCCACCAGCAGAGGTCCCAGGGGGCTCTATCCGGGCATTCAGTACTTC. Translating it yields CATSRGPRGLYPGIQYF.

The chain carries TRBV5-1 and TRBJ1-1, with TRBD1 as a possible D gene (5 bases). CDR3 size: 14 residues. CDR1 is SGHRS and CDR2 is YFSETQ in the germline V gene. V was trimmed by 0 bases and J by 3 bases, leaving 9 bases between them. CDR3 DNA: TGCGCCAGCAGCTTGGGGCAGGGCCACACTGAAGCTTTCTTT. It encodes CASSLGQGHTEAFF.

The chain is built from TRBV28 and TRBJ2-6; D may be TRBD2 (5 bases). The germline V and J ends were trimmed by 7 bases and 4 bases, with 14 bases remaining between them. The CDR3 runs to 15 residues. The germline gives CDR1 MDHEN, CDR2 SYDVKM. The CDR3 loop is CASISRGSGANVLTF. In DNA, the CDR3 is TGTGCCAGCATTAGTCGAGGGTCCGGGGCCAACGTCCTGACTTTC.

The chain links TRBV19 to TRBJ1-1; 9 positions agree with TRBD1. The V gene's germline CDR1 is LNHDA and CDR2 SQIVND (reference sequence). The ends lost 6 bases at V and 5 bases at J; junction bases unmatched: 10. The CDR3 is 15 amino acids. CDR3 protein: CASSPGQGPRTEAFF. CDR3 in DNA: TGTGCCAGTAGCCCTGGACAGGGGCCTAGGACTGAAGCTTTCTTT.